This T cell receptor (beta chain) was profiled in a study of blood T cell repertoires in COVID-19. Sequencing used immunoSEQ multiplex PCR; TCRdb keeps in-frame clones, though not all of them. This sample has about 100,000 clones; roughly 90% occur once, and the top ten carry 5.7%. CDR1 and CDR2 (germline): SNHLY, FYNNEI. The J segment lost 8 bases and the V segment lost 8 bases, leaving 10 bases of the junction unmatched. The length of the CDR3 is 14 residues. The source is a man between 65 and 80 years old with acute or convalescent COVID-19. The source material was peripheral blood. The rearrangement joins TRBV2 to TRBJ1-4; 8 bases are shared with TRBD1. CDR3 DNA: TGTGCCAGCTTGACAGGGACAGGTCGAGAAAAACTGTTTTTT. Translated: CASLTGTGREKLFF. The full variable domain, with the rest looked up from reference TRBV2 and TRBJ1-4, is EPEVTQTPSHQVTQMGQEVILRCVPISNHLYFYWYRQILGQKVEFLVSFYNNEISEKSEIFDDQFSVERPDGSNFTLKIRSTKLEDSAMYFCASLTGTGREKLFFGSGTQLSVL.